This TCR beta chain was retrieved from a study of blood T cell repertoires in COVID-19. As processed by the authors: Amplification of reference gene primers provided the estimated nucleated cell counts. Clones were sequenced by immunoSEQ multiplex PCR, and TCRdb holds only the in-frame ones, with some missing. For V, J and clone size, that table is used; D and trimming come from the DNA. The sample holds about 200,000 clones; under 90% are singletons and the top ten take more than 5.5%. The V gene's germline CDR1 is SGDLS and CDR2 YYNGEE. The CDR3 spans 13 residues. Regarding this clone: Compared with germline, one end of the junction differs, possibly owing to a read error.

The chain couples TRBV9 to TRBJ2-7, with D tentatively TRBD1 (5 bases). The TCR sequence derives from a man in his 60s who had recovered from COVID-19. Sequenced input: peripheral blood. CDR3 residues: CASSPSRLGVLHF. The DNA of the CDR3 is TGTGCCAGCAGCCCCTCGCGTTTAGGGGTCCTACACTTC.